This T cell receptor beta chain was captured in a study of T cell changes during pregnancy in multiple sclerosis. This clone has only one observation. The CDR3 covers 16 residues. Germline V gene sequence: CDR1 MDHEN, CDR2 SYDVKM. V lost 5 bases and J lost 0, with 14 bases in between. The protocol was immunoSEQ multiplex PCR, while the TCRdb copy is restricted to in-frame clones and leaves out a portion. Counted here are over 75,000 clones, around 92% occurring once; the ten biggest clones make up about 2.4%. This sample comprised peripheral blood, obtained in the first trimester of pregnancy. This chain joins TRBV28 and TRBJ2-1; D unresolved. This TCR derives from a female donor with multiple sclerosis, enrolled in a pregnancy study. The CDR3 DNA follows: TGTGCCAGCAGTCATCCTAGTCCTAGCTCCTACAATGAGCAGTTCTTC. Encoded protein: CASSHPSPSSYNEQFF.